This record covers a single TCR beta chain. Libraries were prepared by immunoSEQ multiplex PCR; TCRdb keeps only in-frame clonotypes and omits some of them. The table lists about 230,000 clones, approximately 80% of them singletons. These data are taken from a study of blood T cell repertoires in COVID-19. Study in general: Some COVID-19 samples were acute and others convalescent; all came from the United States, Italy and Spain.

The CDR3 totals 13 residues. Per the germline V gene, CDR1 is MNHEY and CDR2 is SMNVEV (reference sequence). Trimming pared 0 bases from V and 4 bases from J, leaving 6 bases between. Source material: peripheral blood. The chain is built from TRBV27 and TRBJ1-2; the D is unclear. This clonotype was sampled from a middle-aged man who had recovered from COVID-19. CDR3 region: CASSLSPSYGYTF. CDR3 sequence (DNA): TGTGCCAGCAGTTTATCGCCGAGCTATGGCTACACCTTC.